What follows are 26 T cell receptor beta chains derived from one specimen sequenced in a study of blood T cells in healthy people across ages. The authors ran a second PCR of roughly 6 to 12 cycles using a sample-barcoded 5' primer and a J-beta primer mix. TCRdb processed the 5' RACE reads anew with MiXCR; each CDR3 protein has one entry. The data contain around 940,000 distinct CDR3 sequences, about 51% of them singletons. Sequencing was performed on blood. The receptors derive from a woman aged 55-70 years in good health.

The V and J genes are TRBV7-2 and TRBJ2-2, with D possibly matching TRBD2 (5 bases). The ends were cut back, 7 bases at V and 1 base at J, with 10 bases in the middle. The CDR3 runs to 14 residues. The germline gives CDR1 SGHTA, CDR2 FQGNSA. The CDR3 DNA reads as TGTGCCAGCAAGAGGGCCCAGAACACCGGGGAGCTGTTTTTT. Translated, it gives CASKRAQNTGELFF.

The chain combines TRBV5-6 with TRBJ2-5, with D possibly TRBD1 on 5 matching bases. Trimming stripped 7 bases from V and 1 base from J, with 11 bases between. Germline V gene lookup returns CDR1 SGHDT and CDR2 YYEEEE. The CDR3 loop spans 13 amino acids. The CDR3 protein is CASAVGLQETQYF. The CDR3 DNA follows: TGTGCCAGCGCCGTGGGGCTCCAAGAGACCCAGTACTTC.

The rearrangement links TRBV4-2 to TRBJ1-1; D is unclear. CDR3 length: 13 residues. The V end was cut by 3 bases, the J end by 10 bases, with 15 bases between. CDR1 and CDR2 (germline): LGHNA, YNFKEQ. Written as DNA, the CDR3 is TGTGCCAGCAGCCACAATAGGGATTTCGGAGCTTTCTTT. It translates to CASSHNRDFGAFF.

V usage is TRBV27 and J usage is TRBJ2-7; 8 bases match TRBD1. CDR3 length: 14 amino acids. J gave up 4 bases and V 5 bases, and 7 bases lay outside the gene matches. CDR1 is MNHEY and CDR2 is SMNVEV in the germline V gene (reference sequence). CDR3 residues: CASSSSRGLYEQYF. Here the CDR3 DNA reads TGTGCCAGCAGTAGTAGCAGGGGGCTTTACGAGCAGTACTTC.

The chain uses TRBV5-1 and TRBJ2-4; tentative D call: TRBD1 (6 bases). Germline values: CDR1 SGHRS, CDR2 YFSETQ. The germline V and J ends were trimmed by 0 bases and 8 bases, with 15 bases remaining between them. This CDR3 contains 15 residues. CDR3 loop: CASSLDGQIGDIQYF. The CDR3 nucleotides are TGCGCCAGCAGCTTGGATGGACAGATAGGAGACATTCAGTACTTC.

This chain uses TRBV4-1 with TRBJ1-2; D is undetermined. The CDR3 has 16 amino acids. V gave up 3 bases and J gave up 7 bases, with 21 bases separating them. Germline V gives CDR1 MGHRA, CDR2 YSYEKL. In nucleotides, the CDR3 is TGCGCCAGCAGCCACCATCCACGTGGTCCCACTGGTGGCTACACCTTC. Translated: CASSHHPRGPTGGYTF.

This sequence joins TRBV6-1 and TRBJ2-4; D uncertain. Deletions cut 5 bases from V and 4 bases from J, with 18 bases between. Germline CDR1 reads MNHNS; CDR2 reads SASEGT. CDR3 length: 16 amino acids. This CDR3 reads CASSSRLALGKNIQYF. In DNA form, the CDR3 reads TGTGCCAGCAGTTCCCGACTGGCCCTTGGAAAAAACATTCAGTACTTC.

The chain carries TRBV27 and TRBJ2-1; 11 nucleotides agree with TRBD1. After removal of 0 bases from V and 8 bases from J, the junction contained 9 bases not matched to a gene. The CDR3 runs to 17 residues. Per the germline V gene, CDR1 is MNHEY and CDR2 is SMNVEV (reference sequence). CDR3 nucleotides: TGTGCCAGCAGTTTATCAAATACGGGACAGGGGGACTATGAGCAGTTCTTC. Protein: CASSLSNTGQGDYEQFF.

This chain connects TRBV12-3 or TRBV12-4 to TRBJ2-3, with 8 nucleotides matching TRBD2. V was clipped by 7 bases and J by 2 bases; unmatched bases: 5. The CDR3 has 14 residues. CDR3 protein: CASTLLADTDTQYF. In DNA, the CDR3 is TGTGCCAGCACCCTACTAGCGGACACAGATACGCAGTATTTT.

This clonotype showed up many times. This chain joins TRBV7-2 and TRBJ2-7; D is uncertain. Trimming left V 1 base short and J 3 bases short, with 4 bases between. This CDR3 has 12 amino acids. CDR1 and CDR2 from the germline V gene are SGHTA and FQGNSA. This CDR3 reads CASSLDLYEQYF. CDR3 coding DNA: TGTGCCAGCAGCTTAGACCTCTACGAGCAGTACTTC.

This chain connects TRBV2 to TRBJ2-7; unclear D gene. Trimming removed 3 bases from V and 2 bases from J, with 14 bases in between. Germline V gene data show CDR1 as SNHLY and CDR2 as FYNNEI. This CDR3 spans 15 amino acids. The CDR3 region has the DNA TGTGCCAGCAGTGATCAGGTCGTGTTTACCTACGAGCAGTACTTC. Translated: CASSDQVVFTYEQYF.

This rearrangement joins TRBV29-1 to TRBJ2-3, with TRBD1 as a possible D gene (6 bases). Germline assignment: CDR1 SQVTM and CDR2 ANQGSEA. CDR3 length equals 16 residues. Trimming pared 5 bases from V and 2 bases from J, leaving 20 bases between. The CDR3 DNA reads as TGCAGCGTTCCCAGGACAGAGGGGTGGACCACAGATACGCAGTATTTT. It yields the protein CSVPRTEGWTTDTQYF.

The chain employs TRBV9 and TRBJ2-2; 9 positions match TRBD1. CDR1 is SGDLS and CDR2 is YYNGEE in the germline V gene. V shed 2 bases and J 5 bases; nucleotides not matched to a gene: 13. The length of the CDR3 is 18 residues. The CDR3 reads CASSVGQGSSIWTGELFF. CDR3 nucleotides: TGTGCCAGCAGCGTCGGACAGGGGTCTAGTATTTGGACCGGGGAGCTGTTTTTT.

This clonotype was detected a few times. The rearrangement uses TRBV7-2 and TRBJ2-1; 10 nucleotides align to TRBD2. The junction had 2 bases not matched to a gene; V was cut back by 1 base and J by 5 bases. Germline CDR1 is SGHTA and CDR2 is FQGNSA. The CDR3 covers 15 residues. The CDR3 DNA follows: TGTGCCAGCAGCTTAGAACTAGCGGGGAACAATGAGCAGTTCTTC. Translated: CASSLELAGNNEQFF. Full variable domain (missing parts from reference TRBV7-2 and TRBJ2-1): GAGVSQSPSNKVTEKGKDVELRCDPISGHTALYWYRQSLGQGLEFLIYFQGNSAPDKSGLPSDRFSAERTGGSVSTLTIQRTQQEDSAVYLCASSLELAGNNEQFFGPGTRLTVL.

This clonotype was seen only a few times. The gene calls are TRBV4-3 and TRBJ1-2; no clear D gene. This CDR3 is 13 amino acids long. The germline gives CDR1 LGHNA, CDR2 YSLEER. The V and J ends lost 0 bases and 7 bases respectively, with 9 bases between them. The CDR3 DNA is TGCGCCAGCAGCCAAGATCTGACGAGTGGCTACACCTTC. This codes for CASSQDLTSGYTF.

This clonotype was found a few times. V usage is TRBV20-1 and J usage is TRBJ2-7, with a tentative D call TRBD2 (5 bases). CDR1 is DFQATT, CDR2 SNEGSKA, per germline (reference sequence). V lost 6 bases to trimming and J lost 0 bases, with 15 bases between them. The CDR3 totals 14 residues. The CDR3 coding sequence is TGCAGTGCCAGGACTCCCTCAAGCTCCTACGAGCAGTACTTC. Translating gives CSARTPSSSYEQYF.

The CDR3 reads CASEGGGNQPQHF. The DNA of the CDR3 is TGTGCCAGTGAAGGGGGCGGCAATCAGCCCCAGCATTTT. This chain uses TRBV19 with TRBJ1-5, with 7 bases that match TRBD1. The CDR3 extends over 13 amino acids. V was pared by 8 bases and J by 2 bases, with 3 bases of the junction left unmatched. Germline V gene sequence: CDR1 LNHDA, CDR2 SQIVND (reference sequence).

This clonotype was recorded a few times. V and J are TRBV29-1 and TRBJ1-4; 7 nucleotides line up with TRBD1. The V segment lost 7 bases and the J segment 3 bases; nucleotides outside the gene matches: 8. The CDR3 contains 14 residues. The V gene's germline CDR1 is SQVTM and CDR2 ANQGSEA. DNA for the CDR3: TGCAGCGCAAGGTCGGGGACAGCTAATGAAAAACTGTTTTTT. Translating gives CSARSGTANEKLFF. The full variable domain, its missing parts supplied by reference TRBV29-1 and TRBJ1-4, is SAVISQKPSRDICQRGTSLTIQCQVDSQVTMMFWYRQQPGQSLTLIATANQGSEATYESGFVIDKFPISRPNLTFSTLTVSNMSPEDSSIYLCSARSGTANEKLFFGSGTQLSVL.

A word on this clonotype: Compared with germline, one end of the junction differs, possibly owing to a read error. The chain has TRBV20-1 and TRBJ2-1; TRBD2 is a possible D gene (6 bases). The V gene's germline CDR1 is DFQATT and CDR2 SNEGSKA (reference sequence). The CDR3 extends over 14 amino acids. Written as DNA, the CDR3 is TGCAGTGCTTGGCGGGACGCCTCCTACAATGGGCAGTTCTTC. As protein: CSAWRDASYNGQFF.

Here the CDR3 DNA reads TGCAGTGCACCGTTAGCGGGAGATATAGATACGCAGTATTTT. Translating it yields CSAPLAGDIDTQYF. V and J are TRBV20-1 and TRBJ2-3; 9 positions match TRBD2. V lost 6 bases, J lost 5 bases, and 9 bases stayed unmatched. This CDR3 contains 14 residues. Germline CDR1 and CDR2: DFQATT and SNEGSKA (reference sequence).

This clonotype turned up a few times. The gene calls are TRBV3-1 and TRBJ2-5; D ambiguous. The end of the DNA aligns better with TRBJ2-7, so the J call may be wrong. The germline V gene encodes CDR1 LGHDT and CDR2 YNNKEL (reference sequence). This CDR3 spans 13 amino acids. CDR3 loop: CASSQLGPYEQYF. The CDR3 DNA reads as TGTGCCAGCAGCCAACTTGGGCCCTACGAGCAGTACTTC.

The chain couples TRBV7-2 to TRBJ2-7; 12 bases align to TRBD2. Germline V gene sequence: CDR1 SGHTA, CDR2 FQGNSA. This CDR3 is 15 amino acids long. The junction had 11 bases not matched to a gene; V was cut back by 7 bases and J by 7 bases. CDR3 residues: CASNLAGGPRNEQYF. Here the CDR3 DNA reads TGTGCCAGCAATCTAGCGGGAGGGCCTAGGAATGAGCAGTACTTC.

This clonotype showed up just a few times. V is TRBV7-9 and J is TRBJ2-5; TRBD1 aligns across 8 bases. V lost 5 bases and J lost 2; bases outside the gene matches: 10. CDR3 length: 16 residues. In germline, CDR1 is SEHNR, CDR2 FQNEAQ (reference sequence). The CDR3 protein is CASSTIIYRGQETQYF. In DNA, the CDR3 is TGTGCCAGCAGCACAATCATTTACAGGGGGCAAGAGACCCAGTACTTC.

The CDR3 coding sequence is TGTGCCATCAGTGAGTCTAGAACCGAGCAGTACTTC. Translating it yields CAISESRTEQYF. The J gene is TRBJ2-7, the V gene TRBV10-3, with D unclear. The CDR3 spans 12 residues. Germline V CDR1 and CDR2: ENHRY, SYGVKD. With 0 bases removed from V and 6 bases from J, the gap between germline ends came to 6 bases.

CDR3 sequence reads: CASSEGQGGPRGYGYTF. The CDR3 nucleotides read TGTGCCAGCAGTGAAGGCCAGGGCGGCCCTCGCGGGTATGGCTACACCTTC. The chain recombines TRBV6-1 with TRBJ1-2; D is perhaps TRBD1 (5 bases). V lost 1 base and J lost 5, with 20 bases in between. The CDR3 spans 17 residues. Germline V gene lookup returns CDR1 MNHNS and CDR2 SASEGT.

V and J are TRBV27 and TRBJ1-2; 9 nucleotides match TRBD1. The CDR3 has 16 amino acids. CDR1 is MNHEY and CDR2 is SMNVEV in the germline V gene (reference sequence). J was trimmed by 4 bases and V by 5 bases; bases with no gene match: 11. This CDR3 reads CASSNTGTGITYGYTF. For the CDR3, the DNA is TGTGCCAGCAGTAATACCGGGACAGGGATTACCTATGGCTACACCTTC.